These 5 T cell receptor beta chains came from one sample sequenced in a study of cytomegalovirus exposure and HLA in healthy donors. Use of 60 Vbeta and 13 Jbeta primers characterized the PCR. Clones were sequenced by immunoSEQ multiplex PCR, and TCRdb holds only the in-frame ones, with some missing. The sample holds about 110,000 clones, under 80% seen once. Sequencing was performed on PBMCs. These receptors came from a woman aged 50 to 60 in good health and CMV-seropositive.

V gene TRBV19 combines with J gene TRBJ1-5, with D possibly TRBD1 on 5 matching bases. V was pared by 7 bases and J by 2 bases, with 12 bases between. CDR3 length: 14 residues. CDR1 LNHDA and CDR2 SQIVND come from the germline V gene (reference sequence). CDR3 nucleotides: TGTGCCAGTAAACGGACAATGGGCAATCAGCCCCAGCATTTT. This translates into CASKRTMGNQPQHF.

The rearrangement links TRBV19 to TRBJ2-2; 12 bases are a match to TRBD1. Trimming removed 4 bases from V and 9 bases from J; junction bases left unmatched: 9. Germline assignment: CDR1 LNHDA and CDR2 SQIVND (reference sequence). This CDR3 contains 16 residues. CDR3 amino acids: CASSTGTGGTVRELFF. DNA for the CDR3: TGTGCCAGTAGTACCGGGACAGGGGGCACAGTGCGGGAGCTGTTTTTT.

The chain combines TRBV5-4 with TRBJ2-2; TRBD2 matches at 13 bases. Trimming removed 4 bases from V and 6 bases from J; junction bases left unmatched: 12. The CDR3 is 18 residues long. Germline CDR1 and CDR2: SGHNT and YYREEE (reference sequence). The CDR3 coding sequence is TGTGCCAGCAGCCCGGGGGGCCGGACTAGCGGGAGCCCCGGGGAGCTGTTTTTT. Translated: CASSPGGRTSGSPGELFF.

The chain recombines TRBV2 with TRBJ2-2, with D perhaps matching TRBD2 (5 bases). Trimming pared 4 bases from V and 8 bases from J, leaving 11 bases between. This CDR3 is built from 13 residues. Germline V lookup: CDR1 SNHLY, CDR2 FYNNEI. CDR3 nucleotides: TGTGCCAGCAGTGGACAATCGGGGGGGGAGCTGTTTTTT. It encodes CASSGQSGGELFF.

Only one count was recorded for this clone. This chain links TRBV2 with TRBJ2-1; D gene unclear. V gave up 8 bases and J gave up 6 bases, with 11 bases separating them. The CDR3 runs to 12 residues. Germline V lookup: CDR1 SNHLY, CDR2 FYNNEI. The CDR3 sequence is CASSTSANEQFF. The DNA of the CDR3 is TGTGCCAGCTCCACTTCTGCCAATGAGCAGTTCTTC.